Below are 19 T cell receptor beta chains sequenced from a single sample in a study of OX40 agonist ivuxolimab in advanced cancers. Using immunoSEQ multiplex PCR, the repertoire was profiled, and TCRdb retains in-frame clones only, with some absent. Of about 63,000 clones listed, about 91% were seen once; the top ten hold about 12%. The sequences come from CD4+ or CD8+ T cells sorted from blood, collected in a trial of the OX40 agonist ivuxolimab. These receptors all come from an adult with an advanced solid tumor such as melanoma, head and neck, liver or kidney cancer.

The rearrangement joins TRBV5-1 to TRBJ2-7; no reliable D call. Trimming took off 2 bases at V and 3 bases at J, with 9 bases between the two ends. Looked up from germline, CDR1 is SGHRS and CDR2 is YFSETQ. This CDR3 contains 13 residues. The CDR3 reads CASSFNSNYEQYF. The DNA for the CDR3 is TGCGCCAGCAGCTTCAACAGCAACTACGAGCAGTACTTC.

The chain joins TRBV5-1 to TRBJ2-1, with D tentatively TRBD2 (5 bases). In germline, CDR1 is SGHRS, CDR2 YFSETQ. This CDR3 comprises 14 residues. The V end was cut by 5 bases, the J end by 4 bases, with 13 bases between. The CDR3 bases are TGCGCCAGCAGTTCAGGACTGACTTACAATGAGCAGTTCTTC. Amino acid sequence: CASSSGLTYNEQFF.

The V and J genes are TRBV7-9 and TRBJ2-5; D not resolved. V lost 5 bases and J lost 1, with 14 bases in between. The CDR3 has 15 residues. Germline CDR1 SEHNR, CDR2 FQNEAQ (reference sequence). The CDR3 sequence: CASSPRSDLQETQYF. CDR3 nucleotides: TGTGCCAGCAGCCCCCGGTCGGACCTCCAAGAGACCCAGTACTTC.

The V and J genes are TRBV5-1 and TRBJ2-2; 8 bases are a match to TRBD1. This CDR3 is 15 amino acids long. Germline V gene data show CDR1 as SGHRS and CDR2 as YFSETQ. The V and J ends lost 6 bases and 1 base, in that order; junction bases with no gene match: 5. DNA for the CDR3: TGCGCCAGCATCGGGGACAGGATGAACACCGGGGAGCTGTTTTTT. Protein: CASIGDRMNTGELFF.

The genes are TRBV6-1 and TRBJ2-7; D is uncertain. The germline V gene encodes CDR1 MNHNS and CDR2 SASEGT. V shed 2 bases and J shed 3 bases, with 8 bases lying between them. This CDR3 region has 13 residues. The CDR3, as DNA: TGTGCCAGCAGTGAAACCATGGGCTACGAGCAGTACTTC. It is translated as CASSETMGYEQYF.

V is TRBV5-6 and J is TRBJ2-1; 7 positions agree with TRBD2. Germline CDR1 and CDR2: SGHDT and YYEEEE. J was trimmed by 4 bases and V by 5 bases; bases with no gene match: 12. CDR3 length: 16 residues. CDR3 protein: CASSPGGPAHYNEQFF. CDR3 DNA: TGTGCCAGCAGTCCGGGGGGACCGGCTCATTACAATGAGCAGTTCTTC.

V is TRBV5-1 and J is TRBJ2-1; 8 bases are a match to TRBD2. CDR1 is SGHRS, CDR2 YFSETQ, per germline. The trim removed 4 bases at V and 5 bases at J, leaving 8 bases unmatched. This CDR3 has 15 residues. This CDR3 reads CASSIRLAKNNEQFF. The CDR3 nucleotides are TGCGCCAGCAGCATAAGACTAGCGAAGAACAATGAGCAGTTCTTC.

The chain couples TRBV13 to TRBJ2-1; TRBD1 is a possible D gene (5 bases). CDR3 length: 15 residues. Germline V gene data show CDR1 as PRHDT and CDR2 as FYEKMQ (reference sequence). Trimming stripped 4 bases from V and 7 bases from J, with 17 bases between. CDR3 sequence reads: CASSSGSRAGNEQFF. CDR3 sequence (DNA): TGTGCCAGCAGCTCCGGGTCCAGGGCCGGGAATGAGCAGTTCTTC.

The V and J genes are TRBV5-6 and TRBJ1-1; 10 positions agree with TRBD1. With V trimmed by 0 bases and J by 7 bases, 9 bases remained unmatched. CDR3 length: 16 residues. The germline CDR1 and CDR2 sequences are SGHDT and YYEEEE. The CDR3 bases are TGTGCCAGCAGCTTGGGACAGGGGGCTCTGACTTATGAAGCTTTCTTT. Encoded protein: CASSLGQGALTYEAFF.

This clone is termed medium-sized. This chain links TRBV27 with TRBJ1-2; TRBD1 agrees at 8 bases. The CDR3 consists of 18 residues. The V gene's germline CDR1 is MNHEY and CDR2 SMNVEV (reference sequence). V lost 8 bases and J lost 4; bases outside the gene matches: 21. The CDR3 here is CASATQQTLYRGVYGYTF. CDR3 in DNA: TGTGCCAGCGCAACCCAACAAACACTGTACAGGGGGGTCTATGGCTACACCTTC.

This clone was seen only once. The V gene is TRBV7-9, the J gene TRBJ2-2; 9 bases align to TRBD2. Losses at the gene ends were 3 bases for V and 5 bases for J; bases not matched to a gene: 4. The CDR3 runs 15 residues. CDR1 and CDR2 (germline): SEHNR, FQNEAQ (reference sequence). The CDR3 sequence is CASSFATSGTGELFF. The CDR3 bases are TGTGCCAGCAGCTTTGCGACTAGCGGAACCGGGGAGCTGTTTTTT. Looking up the rest from reference TRBV7-9 and TRBJ2-2 gives the full variable domain: DTGVSQNPRHKITKRGQNVTFRCDPISEHNRLYWYRQTLGQGPEFLTYFQNEAQLEKSRLLSDRFSAERPKGSFSTLEIQRTEQGDSAMYLCASSFATSGTGELFFGEGSRLTVL.

The rearrangement joins TRBV7-3 to TRBJ2-1; 11 bases map to TRBD2. V was clipped by 5 bases and J by 7 bases; unmatched bases: 10. The CDR3 length is 16 residues. Germline CDR1 and CDR2: SGHTA and FQGTGA. Here the CDR3 DNA reads TGTGCCAGCAGCCCCCTTCCGGGACTAGCGGAAAATGAGCAGTTCTTC. Amino acid sequence: CASSPLPGLAENEQFF.

The chain is built from TRBV6-1 and TRBJ2-1; TRBD1 is a possible D gene (6 bases). The germline V gene encodes CDR1 MNHNS and CDR2 SASEGT. CDR3 length: 14 residues. V lost 4 bases to trimming and J lost 0 bases, with 7 bases between them. The CDR3 sequence: CASSADSSYNEQFF. As DNA, the CDR3 is TGTGCCAGCAGTGCGGACAGCTCCTACAATGAGCAGTTCTTC.

This chain links TRBV9 with TRBJ2-3, with a weak D call TRBD2 (7 bases). CDR3 length equals 17 residues. The germline V gene encodes CDR1 SGDLS and CDR2 YYNGEE. The V end was cut by 1 base, the J end by 1 base, with 16 bases between. CDR3 amino acids: CASSVIGGPGGTDTQYF. The DNA for the CDR3 is TGTGCCAGCAGCGTAATCGGGGGGCCAGGAGGCACAGATACGCAGTATTTT.

The rearrangement uses TRBV6-1 and TRBJ2-3; D remains ambiguous. V lost 8 bases, J lost 0 bases, and 6 bases lay in between. CDR3 size: 12 residues. CDR1 is MNHNS, CDR2 SASEGT, per germline. The CDR3 nucleotides read TGTGCCAGCTCGGCGAGCACAGATACGCAGTATTTT. This encodes CASSASTDTQYF.

The chain uses TRBV5-5 and TRBJ2-7; 9 positions agree with TRBD2. The CDR3 length is 18 residues. With 0 bases clipped from V and 12 bases from J, the junction kept 22 bases outside the gene matches. CDR1 and CDR2 (germline): SGHKS, YYEKEE (reference sequence). This CDR3 is CASSLAGGWVAGEWVAYF. The CDR3 coding sequence is TGTGCCAGCAGCTTGGCCGGGGGCTGGGTAGCGGGAGAATGGGTGGCGTACTTC.

The genes are TRBV5-6 and TRBJ1-5; TRBD1 matches 9 bases. CDR1 SGHDT and CDR2 YYEEEE come from the germline V gene. With 4 bases clipped from V and 3 bases from J, the junction kept 8 bases outside the gene matches. The CDR3 is made up of 16 amino acids. The DNA for the CDR3 is TGTGCCAGCAGCCTTACAGGGGGCGAGAACAATCAGCCCCAGCATTTT. It translates to CASSLTGGENNQPQHF.

J is TRBJ1-2 and V is TRBV5-4; the D gene is possibly TRBD1 (5 bases). This CDR3 contains 12 residues. The germline V gene has CDR1 SGHNT and CDR2 YYREEE (reference sequence). The germline V and J ends were trimmed by 8 bases and 8 bases, with 16 bases remaining between them. The CDR3 here is CASSTGDWGYTF. CDR3 DNA: TGTGCCAGTTCTACGGGGGACTGGGGCTACACCTTC. Looking up the rest from reference TRBV5-4 and TRBJ1-2 gives the full variable domain: ETGVTQSPTHLIKTRGQQVTLRCSSQSGHNTVSWYQQALGQGPQFIFQYYREEENGRGNFPPRFSGLQFPNYSSELNVNALELDDSALYLCASSTGDWGYTFGSGTRLTVV.

The V call is TRBV5-5, the J call TRBJ1-1, with 7 positions matching TRBD1. The CDR3 spans 13 residues. The V and J ends lost 3 bases and 6 bases, in that order; junction bases with no gene match: 5. Germline-derived CDR1 and CDR2 are SGHKS and YYEKEE (reference sequence). The CDR3 loop reads CASSSQGSAEAFF. The CDR3 DNA reads as TGTGCCAGCAGCTCACAGGGGAGCGCTGAAGCTTTCTTT.